This T cell receptor beta chain was identified during a study of T cell responses to AZD1222 COVID-19 vaccine (dated by TCRdb to the early 2020s). Study-wide context: Because spike-specific TCR depth and breadth did not differ between the two schedules, AZD1222 recipients who got a second dose at roughly 4 weeks were pooled with those who got a second dose at roughly 12 weeks. TCR sequencing was performed for about 240 trial participants, of whom around 210 were given two doses of AZD1222 and approximately 26 were given two doses of MenACWY control vaccine. Enrollment into the trials was organized by age into subgroups of 18-55, 56-69 and 70-plus years, and those subgroups contained about 160, 30 and 59 TCR-sequenced participants, respectively.

Comments on this clone: It has no known antigen specificity. No base-level quality is on record; no much larger clone is a single base apart.

Beyond this particular receptor, the publication reports: No day 14 peak-response samples were available, so repertoires were characterized only after the peak T cell response. Conclusions about previously exposed vaccinees are limited because only a handful of AZD1222 recipients were SARS-CoV-2 seropositive at baseline. Vaccine-associated CD4 TCRs spanned the whole spike protein, with dominant responses in regions 160-218 and 743-854. Epitopes outside the regions mutated in the B.1.351 and B.1.1.7 variants were reportedly recognized by nearly half of the unique spike-specific TCRs. In the small 56-69-year group, the increase in depth fell short of significance, most likely because of low power. Participants were mostly white British, with more females than males. The authors suggested clonal diversity may have been underestimated. Spike-specific TCR breadth and depth rose significantly after two AZD1222 doses compared with day 0 and with MenACWY recipients.

The CDR3 regions of human TCRbeta chains were analyzed by immunosequencing. The original pipeline was this. Repertoire TCRs were checked for matches against a reference library of SARS-CoV-2-specific TCRs that had been generated using the MIRA antigen-specificity platform. Breadth meant the fraction of unique TCRs that were SARS-CoV-2-associated, whereas depth meant the fraction of total T cells that were SARS-CoV-2-associated. Using the MIRA data, each spike-specific TCR was mapped to the spike region that the TCR reacts to and placed in a CD4 or CD8 class. Log10-transformed breadth and depth values were compared by one-way ANOVA with Sidak's multiple comparisons tests. This is the immuneACCESS table as TCRdb keeps it, with only in-frame sequences that have V and J called. A part of the clones is gone; compared with another copy, unresolved V genes explain less than half, and the rest is unexplained. D and trimming come from the DNA, and the V and J calls and clone size come from that table. The sample table records about 110,000 clones; around nine tenths of these occur just once. Clones ranked in the top ten supply less than 4.5% of the sample.

The CDR3 holds 15 amino acids from the cysteine to the phenylalanine. The CDR3 DNA has 45 bases and is translated from base 1. The germline V gene (reference sequence) gives CDR1 as SEHNR and CDR2 as FQNEAQ. Unmatched junction bases come to 5, with V trimmed by 8 bases and J by 1 base. The time point label, read with the paper, signifies: baseline before first vaccination. Vaccinee samples were obtained from the UK trials COV001 and COV002, which included a single-blind randomized controlled phase 2/3 trial of AZD1222 (ChAdOx1 nCoV-19) in healthy adults. Trial participant PBMC samples were collected at day 0 and day 28 after the second dose for TCRbeta chain sequencing.

This receptor was taken from an adult in good health. Recombination connected TRBV7-9 to TRBJ2-1, with 10 bases aligning to TRBD2. The sequencing here drew on peripheral blood, taken on day 0 of AZD1222 vaccination. The DNA is as follows: TGTGCCAGCCACGGGACTAGCGATTCCTACAATGAGCAGTTCTTC. The translation is CASHGTSDSYNEQFF.